This TCR beta chain was captured in a study of cytomegalovirus exposure and HLA in healthy donors. Study overall: Most genotyped donors, 81% of about 360, had Caucasian-associated genetic ancestry.

Notes on the study in general: TCR beta V- and J-gene trimming, according to a later analysis, was linked to a missense DCLRE1C variant.

Primers included in the PCR were 60 Vbeta and 13 Jbeta primers. The protocol was immunoSEQ multiplex PCR, while the TCRdb copy is restricted to in-frame clones and leaves out a portion. The repertoire holds around 160,000 clones, with 60% to 80% as singletons. As to this clone: Antigen: not known.

Germline V gene lookup returns CDR1 MGHDK and CDR2 SYGVNS. The CDR3 is 16 residues long. V shed 4 bases and J shed 1 base, with 15 bases lying between them. The V gene is TRBV25-1, the J gene TRBJ2-3; TRBD2 is a possible D gene (6 bases). Sequences were obtained from PBMCs. This TCR derives from a man aged 18 to 30 in good health and CMV-seropositive. The CDR3 DNA is TGTGCCAGCAGTGCCCGGAGGGGTTCTGGCACAGATACGCAGTATTTT. Protein: CASSARRGSGTDTQYF.